These 17 T cell receptor beta chains came from one sample sequenced in a study of CD8+ T cells in alopecia areata. Sample treatment: oral pan-JAK inhibitor, 5-10 mg twice daily. Extraction and reverse transcription of RNA yielded cDNA as the sequencing template. TCRdb's table, derived via immunoSEQ multiplex PCR, lists solely in-frame clones and lacks some. Of about 120,000 clones listed, more than 40% were seen once; the top ten hold just over 0.45%. The starting material was CD4+ T cells sorted from blood, obtained at week 4, from a patient treated with tofacitinib. Receptor source: a human donor with alopecia areata.

This chain connects TRBV5-1 to TRBJ2-6, with D possibly matching TRBD1 (6 bases). CDR3 length: 18 amino acids. Germline CDR1 is SGHRS and CDR2 is YFSETQ. V was pared by 0 bases and J by 0 bases, with 13 bases between. The CDR3 here is CASSLVVRGNSGANVLTF. The CDR3 DNA reads as TGCGCCAGCAGCTTGGTGGTCAGGGGCAACTCTGGGGCCAACGTCCTGACTTTC. Variable domain in full (rest from reference TRBV5-1 and TRBJ2-6): KAGVTQTPRYLIKTRGQQVTLSCSPISGHRSVSWYQQTPGQGLQFLFEYFSETQRNKGNFPGRFSGRQFSNSRSEMNVSTLELGDSALYLCASSLVVRGNSGANVLTFGAGSRLTVL.

This clone was observed a single time. The gene calls are TRBV4-2 and TRBJ2-3; 11 nucleotides match TRBD2. The CDR3 is made up of 16 amino acids. In germline, CDR1 is LGHNA, CDR2 YNFKEQ. V dropped 4 bases and J dropped 6; count of bases not matched to a gene: 9. The CDR3 loop reads CASSLSSGGFSDTQYF. The CDR3 region has the DNA TGTGCCAGCAGCCTATCTAGCGGGGGGTTCTCGGATACGCAGTATTTT.

Only a few counts were recorded for this clone. The chain couples TRBV29-1 to TRBJ1-6; 8 nucleotides align to TRBD1. CDR3 length: 14 residues. CDR1 SQVTM and CDR2 ANQGSEA come from the germline V gene. Trimming removed 4 bases from V and 7 bases from J; junction bases left unmatched: 6. The CDR3 DNA sequence: TGCAGCGTTGCCCAGGACAGGGCAAATTCACCCCTCCACTTT. Protein product: CSVAQDRANSPLHF.

This clone was detected only once. The chain uses TRBV7-9 and TRBJ2-7; 7 nucleotides line up with TRBD1. This CDR3 contains 16 residues. Germline values: CDR1 SEHNR, CDR2 FQNEAQ (reference sequence). Trimming removed 4 bases from V and 0 bases from J; junction bases left unmatched: 9. This chain's CDR3 is CASSYNDKGASYEQYF. The CDR3 coding sequence is TGTGCCAGCAGCTACAACGACAAGGGGGCCTCCTACGAGCAGTACTTC. Supplemented by reference TRBV7-9 and TRBJ2-7, the full variable domain reads DTGVSQNPRHKITKRGQNVTFRCDPISEHNRLYWYRQTLGQGPEFLTYFQNEAQLEKSRLLSDRFSAERPKGSFSTLEIQRTEQGDSAMYLCASSYNDKGASYEQYFGPGTRLTVT.

The V gene is TRBV7-6, the J gene TRBJ2-3, with D uncertain. Germline V gene lookup returns CDR1 SGHVS and CDR2 FNYEAQ. The CDR3 totals 12 residues. Trimming cost V 1 base and J 4 bases, with 3 bases left between them. The CDR3 nucleotides are TGTGCCAGCAGCTTAGGAGCAGATACGCAGTATTTT. Residues: CASSLGADTQYF.

Comments on this clone: Other nucleotide sequences from this sample produce the same CDR3. V is TRBV30 and J is TRBJ1-2, with D tentatively TRBD1 (5 bases). Germline CDR1 is GTSNPN and CDR2 is SVGIG (reference sequence). Trimming pared 2 bases from V and 4 bases from J, leaving 8 bases between. The CDR3 runs 12 residues. CDR3 sequence reads: CAWSQGSYGYTF. The CDR3 DNA sequence: TGTGCCTGGAGTCAGGGAAGCTATGGCTACACCTTC.

This clone appeared many times. This chain connects TRBV30 to TRBJ2-1; a possible D gene is TRBD2 (6 bases). The V and J ends lost 0 bases and 7 bases respectively, with 13 bases between them. This CDR3 contains 14 residues. Germline CDR1 is GTSNPN and CDR2 is SVGIG (reference sequence). Here the CDR3 DNA reads TGTGCCTGGAGTGTATTTCCAGGGAGGAATGAGCAGTTCTTC. Translated, it gives CAWSVFPGRNEQFF.

A few counts support this clone. The rearrangement joins TRBV28 to TRBJ2-7; TRBD1 is a possible D gene (5 bases). The V end lost 6 bases, the J end lost 4 bases, and 10 bases lay between the germline ends. The CDR3 consists of 12 residues. CDR1 is MDHEN, CDR2 SYDVKM, per germline. The CDR3 loop reads CASSHDRYEQYF. The CDR3 DNA reads TGTGCCAGCAGCCACGACAGATACGAGCAGTACTTC.

The rearrangement links TRBV7-2 to TRBJ2-1; 8 nucleotides align to TRBD2. This CDR3 spans 15 amino acids. The J segment lost 3 bases and the V segment lost 10 bases, leaving 11 bases of the junction unmatched. Germline values: CDR1 SGHTA, CDR2 FQGNSA. CDR3 DNA sequence: TGTGCCACCGCCCCCAGCGGGGGCAACTACAATGAGCAGTTCTTC. Translation: CATAPSGGNYNEQFF.

The V and J genes are TRBV5-1 and TRBJ2-7, with 7 bases lining up with TRBD1. Germline V gene lookup returns CDR1 SGHRS and CDR2 YFSETQ. V lost 3 bases, J lost 7 bases, and 10 bases stayed unmatched. The CDR3 length is 14 residues. The CDR3 spells CASSSRTGRREQYF. The CDR3 DNA reads TGCGCCAGCAGCTCTCGGACAGGAAGGAGGGAGCAGTACTTC.

V gene TRBV19 combines with J gene TRBJ2-1; 9 nucleotides agree with TRBD1. J lost 9 bases, V lost 7 bases, and 10 bases had no gene match. The CDR3 sequence is 14 residues long. Germline-derived CDR1 and CDR2 are LNHDA and SQIVND (reference sequence). CDR3 sequence reads: CASTKGTGIPEQFF. The CDR3 nucleotides read TGTGCCAGTACGAAAGGGACAGGGATTCCTGAGCAGTTCTTC.

CDR3 coding DNA: TGTGCCTGGAGTGCCCTCGGGACACCCATAAATCAGCCCCAGCATTTT. As protein: CAWSALGTPINQPQHF. The J gene is TRBJ1-5, the V gene TRBV30; D might be TRBD1 (6 bases). This CDR3 spans 16 amino acids. Per germline, CDR1 GTSNPN and CDR2 SVGIG (reference sequence). Trimming cost V 1 base and J 4 bases, with 17 bases left between them.

This chain connects TRBV6-5 to TRBJ2-7; TRBD2 matches at 9 bases. The CDR3 covers 13 residues. The germline CDR1 and CDR2 sequences are MNHEY and SVGAGI. With V trimmed by 8 bases and J by 3 bases, 5 bases remained unmatched. Here the CDR3 reads CASGAGGNYEQYF. The CDR3 coding sequence is TGTGCCAGCGGAGCGGGAGGAAACTACGAGCAGTACTTC.

This clone was recorded a few times. This chain joins TRBV29-1 and TRBJ2-7; 10 nucleotides line up with TRBD2. The V and J ends lost 5 bases and 2 bases, in that order; junction bases with no gene match: 9. The CDR3 extends over 15 amino acids. Germline V gene data show CDR1 as SQVTM and CDR2 as ANQGSEA. DNA for the CDR3: TGCAGCGTTACCTCCCGGACTAGCGGCACCTACGAGCAGTACTTC. This translates into CSVTSRTSGTYEQYF.

This sequence joins TRBV9 and TRBJ2-7, with TRBD2 matching 8 bases. From germline, CDR1 is SGDLS and CDR2 YYNGEE. The ends lost 4 bases at V and 0 bases at J; junction bases unmatched: 18. The CDR3 has 19 amino acids. The CDR3 is CASSRTAGRAYDSSYEQYF. The CDR3 DNA sequence: TGTGCCAGCAGCCGAACCGCCGGGAGGGCCTACGATAGCTCCTACGAGCAGTACTTC.

This clone was found a few times. The chain links TRBV5-4 to TRBJ2-2, with D perhaps TRBD2 (5 bases). The CDR3 is 15 amino acids. The ends were cut back, 4 bases at V and 4 bases at J, with 14 bases in the middle. The germline V gene has CDR1 SGHNT and CDR2 YYREEE (reference sequence). In nucleotides, the CDR3 is TGTGCCAGCAGCGCAACCCGGGATTTCACCGGGGAGCTGTTTTTT. It is translated as CASSATRDFTGELFF.

This clone was detected only a few times. The chain employs TRBV4-2 and TRBJ1-1; TRBD1 is a possible D gene (5 bases). V lost 0 bases to trimming and J lost 4 bases, with 12 bases between them. The CDR3 consists of 15 residues. Germline CDR1 LGHNA, CDR2 YNFKEQ. The CDR3 sequence: CASSQDPRVGTEAFF. The CDR3 DNA reads as TGTGCCAGCAGCCAAGATCCCAGGGTGGGCACTGAAGCTTTCTTT.